The 7 T cell receptor beta chains given below trace back to one sample, sequenced in a study of regulatory T cells in long-lasting Graves disease. Time point of the sample: persistent/refractory GD, antithyroid drugs over 5 years with positive TRAb. Construction of the TCR library relied on RNA isolated from PBMCs. To make TCR beta libraries, researchers used iRepertoire HTBI primers and Arm-PCR of CDR3 regions. TCRdb itself ran the multiplex PCR reads through MiXCR, one entry per CDR3 protein. The data show nearly 350,000 distinct CDR3 sequences, around a fifth seen once. The source material was peripheral blood mononuclear cells (PBMCs), sampled when the disease was refractory, from a patient treated with antithyroid drugs. These receptors all stem from a female donor with Graves disease.

In the case of this clonotype: The junction departs from germline at one end; a sequencing error may be responsible. This chain joins TRBV20-1 and TRBJ2-7; 12 nucleotides match TRBD2. The CDR3 totals 13 residues. Per germline, CDR1 DFQATT and CDR2 SNEGSKA (reference sequence). DNA for the CDR3: TGCAGTGCCGGGGAGGGCGCGGGACTAGCGGGTGAATTC. Its translation is CSAGEGAGLAGEF.

This chain joins TRBV3-1 and TRBJ1-6; D is ambiguous. Per the germline V gene, CDR1 is LGHDT and CDR2 is YNNKEL (reference sequence). This CDR3 contains 14 residues. The V end was cut by 2 bases, the J end by 6 bases, with 8 bases between. This CDR3 reads CASSQNDGNSPLHF. The CDR3 bases are TGTGCCAGCAGCCAAAACGACGGTAATTCACCCCTCCACTTT.

This clonotype has ten or more counts. V is TRBV25-1 and J is TRBJ1-1; 9 positions match TRBD1. Germline V gives CDR1 MGHDK, CDR2 SYGVNS. The CDR3 extends over 15 amino acids. V lost 4 bases and J lost 4; bases outside the gene matches: 7. CDR3 sequence: CASSASDRGFTEAFF. The DNA for the CDR3 is TGTGCCAGCAGTGCCTCGGACAGGGGATTCACTGAAGCTTTCTTT.

There are many counts of this clonotype. This sequence joins TRBV6-1 and TRBJ1-5; TRBD1 matches 7 bases. This CDR3 is 14 amino acids long. Looked up from germline, CDR1 is MNHNS and CDR2 is SASEGT. V shed 7 bases and J 5 bases; nucleotides not matched to a gene: 8. The CDR3, as DNA: TGTGCCAGCACTATTTATACAGGGGATCAGCCCCAGCATTTT. Its protein product is CASTIYTGDQPQHF.

In its sample, this clonotype was seen many times. The chain employs TRBV19 and TRBJ1-5; 12 nucleotides line up with TRBD1. CDR3 length: 14 amino acids. V lost 7 bases, J lost 8 bases, and 6 bases stayed unmatched. Germline V lookup: CDR1 LNHDA, CDR2 SQIVND (reference sequence). The CDR3 bases are TGTGCCAGTACTGGGACAGGGGGCACGGAGCCCCAGCATTTT. Encoded protein: CASTGTGGTEPQHF.

This clonotype occurred many times. The chain links TRBV10-3 to TRBJ1-5, with TRBD1 as a possible D gene (5 bases). Germline assignment: CDR1 ENHRY and CDR2 SYGVKD. The CDR3 loop spans 14 amino acids. V dropped 4 bases and J dropped 4 bases, with 11 bases sitting between them. CDR3 coding DNA: TGTGCCATCAGTGCCTCGGGGGGTAATCAGCCCCAGCATTTT. Translated: CAISASGGNQPQHF.

This clonotype was seen repeatedly, ten times or more. This chain links TRBV20-1 with TRBJ2-7; 9 bases align to TRBD1. The germline V gene has CDR1 DFQATT and CDR2 SNEGSKA (reference sequence). Germline trimming cut 6 bases from V and 4 bases from J; bases unmatched to any gene: 13. The CDR3 sequence is 15 residues long. The CDR3 DNA reads as TGCAGTGCGGAAGGGACAGGGTTATTTGGTTACGAGCAGTACTTC. Encoded protein: CSAEGTGLFGYEQYF.